One and the same sample provided the 25 T cell receptor beta chains below, sequenced in a study of shared clonotypes between healthy human individuals. Only in-frame clones appear in the TCRdb table, and some are missing; sequencing was by immunoSEQ multiplex PCR. The profile shows 950,000 to 1,200,000 clones, roughly 80% of them singletons. Sequenced input: memory CD4+ T cells from PBMCs. This sample's subset: CD45RA-negative fraction. All receptors derive from a man in his late teens or twenties in good health. Some clones in this sample may be carry-over from other donors' samples.

This chain joins TRBV4-2 and TRBJ2-7; the D is unclear. Trimming took off 4 bases at V and 0 bases at J, with 13 bases between the two ends. The CDR3 runs to 15 residues. Germline CDR1 is LGHNA and CDR2 is YNFKEQ. The CDR3 spells CASSPAAMGSYEQYF. CDR3 coding DNA: TGTGCCAGCAGCCCGGCGGCTATGGGCTCCTACGAGCAGTACTTC.

Regarding this clone: Mismatch with germline at one junction end may stem from a read error. The genes are TRBV7-3 and TRBJ2-5; 13 bases align to TRBD2. The CDR3 has 14 residues. Germline V CDR1 and CDR2: SGHTA, FQGTGA. CDR3 DNA: TGTGCCAGCAGCTTAGGGACTAGCGGGGAGACTCAGTACTTC. Its translation is CASSLGTSGETQYF.

The chain is built from TRBV28 and TRBJ1-1; TRBD1 agrees at 11 bases. The CDR3 is made up of 15 amino acids. Germline CDR1 and CDR2: MDHEN and SYDVKM. Trimming at V came to 5 bases and at J to 5 bases, leaving 7 bases not matched to a gene. The CDR3 sequence: CASSLPGQGGTEAFF. Here the CDR3 DNA reads TGTGCCAGCAGTCTACCGGGACAGGGGGGTACTGAAGCTTTCTTT.

The chain is built from TRBV7-3 and TRBJ2-3, with D perhaps TRBD2 (5 bases). V was cut by 4 bases and J by 6 bases, with 11 bases left in between. Germline values: CDR1 SGHTA, CDR2 FQGTGA. CDR3 size: 13 residues. CDR3 loop: CASSSDGEDTQYF. For the CDR3, the DNA is TGTGCCAGCAGCTCCGACGGGGAGGATACGCAGTATTTT.

The V call is TRBV7-2, the J call TRBJ1-1; D gene unclear. V lost 5 bases, J lost 5 bases, and 12 bases lay in between. This CDR3 has 13 amino acids. Germline CDR1 and CDR2: SGHTA and FQGNSA. The CDR3 sequence is CASSPEGGTEAFF. The CDR3 DNA reads TGTGCCAGCAGCCCCGAGGGCGGGACTGAAGCTTTCTTT.

The chain carries TRBV29-1 and TRBJ2-5, with 10 bases that match TRBD2. Germline values: CDR1 SQVTM, CDR2 ANQGSEA. J was trimmed by 2 bases and V by 7 bases; bases with no gene match: 4. The CDR3 has 13 amino acids. CDR3 sequence (DNA): TGCAGCGGAAGAGCGGGAGGGCAAGAGACCCAGTACTTC. This codes for CSGRAGGQETQYF.

V usage is TRBV6-1 and J usage is TRBJ2-1, with TRBD1 matching over 12 bases. This CDR3 contains 15 residues. Losses at the gene ends were 3 bases for V and 8 bases for J; bases not matched to a gene: 5. Per the germline V gene, CDR1 is MNHNS and CDR2 is SASEGT. The CDR3 reads CASSDGGQGADEQFF. The CDR3 coding sequence is TGTGCCAGCAGTGATGGGGGACAGGGGGCTGATGAGCAGTTCTTC.

This chain joins TRBV6-5 and TRBJ2-7, with a tentative D call TRBD1 (6 bases). Germline-derived CDR1 and CDR2 are MNHEY and SVGAGI. The CDR3 loop spans 13 amino acids. V shed 6 bases and J shed 5 bases, with 14 bases lying between them. CDR3 amino acids: CASRRTARDEQYF. Written as DNA, the CDR3 is TGTGCCAGCAGACGGACAGCGAGGGACGAGCAGTACTTC.

The rearrangement joins TRBV5-4 to TRBJ2-3; the D gene is possibly TRBD2 (6 bases). The CDR3 sequence is 17 residues long. Germline V gene data show CDR1 as SGHNT and CDR2 as YYREEE (reference sequence). V lost 0 bases and J lost 0, with 14 bases in between. The CDR3 sequence is CASSLAGLAPSTDTQYF. CDR3 bases: TGTGCCAGCAGCTTGGCCGGGCTAGCGCCTAGCACAGATACGCAGTATTTT.

The rearrangement uses TRBV18 and TRBJ1-1; D is ambiguous. The germline V and J ends were trimmed by 2 bases and 1 base, with 14 bases remaining between them. Germline lookup yields CDR1 KGHSH and CDR2 LQKENI. The CDR3 is made up of 16 amino acids. The chain's CDR3 is CASSPGVAGANTEAFF. DNA for the CDR3: TGTGCCAGCTCACCAGGAGTCGCAGGAGCGAACACTGAAGCTTTCTTT.

V gene TRBV14 combines with J gene TRBJ2-5; D not certain. Germline values: CDR1 SGHDN, CDR2 FVKESK. V shed 2 bases and J shed 4 bases, with 14 bases lying between them. CDR3 length: 15 residues. The CDR3 DNA follows: TGTGCCAGCAGCCAAAGGTCCGGGTTTTTAGAGACCCAGTACTTC. As protein: CASSQRSGFLETQYF.

The V and J genes are TRBV7-9 and TRBJ1-1, with D unresolved. The CDR3 length is 14 residues. V was cut by 1 base and J by 2 bases, with 8 bases left in between. Germline V gene data show CDR1 as SEHNR and CDR2 as FQNEAQ (reference sequence). The CDR3 sequence is CASSLGLPNTEAFF. In DNA, the CDR3 is TGTGCCAGCAGCTTAGGGCTTCCAAACACTGAAGCTTTCTTT.

This chain connects TRBV2 to TRBJ1-2; D uncertain. The V and J ends lost 7 bases and 0 bases respectively, with 9 bases between them. Germline V gene lookup returns CDR1 SNHLY and CDR2 FYNNEI. The CDR3 sequence is 13 residues long. In nucleotides, the CDR3 is TGTGCCAGCATCACAACGGCTAACTATGGCTACACCTTC. Translated, it gives CASITTANYGYTF. Supplemented by reference TRBV2 and TRBJ1-2, the full variable domain reads EPEVTQTPSHQVTQMGQEVILRCVPISNHLYFYWYRQILGQKVEFLVSFYNNEISEKSEIFDDQFSVERPDGSNFTLKIRSTKLEDSAMYFCASITTANYGYTFGSGTRLTVV.

The rearrangement joins TRBV5-1 to TRBJ2-1; 9 bases map to TRBD2. The CDR3 runs to 15 residues. Trimming cost V 4 bases and J 1 base; bases outside gene matches: 3. Germline loops: CDR1 SGHRS, CDR2 YFSETQ. CDR3 protein: CASSELAGSYNEQFF. CDR3 DNA: TGCGCCAGCAGCGAACTAGCGGGTTCCTACAATGAGCAGTTCTTC.

The CDR3 coding sequence is TGTGCCAGCAGCTTCAGGACGCGACGCACAGATACGCAGTATTTT. Encoded protein: CASSFRTRRTDTQYF. The V and J genes are TRBV5-8 and TRBJ2-3; D unclear. The CDR3 length is 15 residues. V gave up 2 bases and J gave up 1 base, with 11 bases separating them. From germline, CDR1 is SGHTS and CDR2 YDEGEE.

The V call is TRBV18, the J call TRBJ2-5; D not resolved. Germline assignment: CDR1 KGHSH and CDR2 LQKENI. The CDR3 sequence is 14 residues long. V dropped 0 bases and J dropped 5 bases, with 10 bases sitting between them. The DNA of the CDR3 is TGTGCCAGCTCACCACCGAGTCAAAGGGAGACCCAGTACTTC. Protein sequence: CASSPPSQRETQYF.

The rearrangement uses TRBV7-3 and TRBJ2-2; D possibly corresponds to TRBD2 (6 bases). This CDR3 is built from 16 residues. The V gene's germline CDR1 is SGHTA and CDR2 FQGTGA. The ends were cut back, 4 bases at V and 1 base at J, with 13 bases in the middle. CDR3 DNA sequence: TGTGCCAGCAGCTCTCTCGGGACTCAGAACACCGGGGAGCTGTTTTTT. Encoded protein: CASSSLGTQNTGELFF.

The rearrangement links TRBV27 to TRBJ2-3; 9 bases map to TRBD1. The V and J ends lost 5 bases and 2 bases, in that order; junction bases with no gene match: 11. This CDR3 region has 17 residues. Germline V gene data show CDR1 as MNHEY and CDR2 as SMNVEV (reference sequence). CDR3 region: CASSLKQGAYVTDTQYF. The CDR3 coding sequence is TGTGCCAGCAGTCTAAAACAGGGGGCGTATGTCACAGATACGCAGTATTTT.

V gene TRBV9 combines with J gene TRBJ1-5; no firm D call. V dropped 5 bases and J dropped 2 bases, with 11 bases sitting between them. In germline, CDR1 is SGDLS, CDR2 YYNGEE. This CDR3 comprises 14 residues. Here the CDR3 DNA reads TGTGCCAGCAGTGATATTGGCGGCAATCAGCCCCAGCATTTT. Protein: CASSDIGGNQPQHF.

The sample holds many counts of this clone. This chain links TRBV28 with TRBJ1-2; D call uncertain. CDR1 and CDR2 (germline): MDHEN, SYDVKM. The V gene lost 2 bases and the J gene lost 1 base, with 17 bases spanning the gap. The CDR3 covers 17 residues. The CDR3 here is CASSLARSPAINYGYTF. CDR3 coding DNA: TGTGCCAGCAGTTTAGCTCGGTCACCTGCTATTAACTATGGCTACACCTTC.

This chain uses TRBV29-1 with TRBJ1-1; D might be TRBD1 (5 bases). The V and J ends lost 8 bases and 8 bases respectively, with 18 bases between them. The CDR3 totals 12 residues. The germline CDR1 and CDR2 sequences are SQVTM and ANQGSEA. The CDR3 DNA follows: TGCAGCATCCGCGGGGGTCTGGGCGAAGCTTTCTTT. Its translation: CSIRGGLGEAFF.

This chain links TRBV28 with TRBJ1-5; D remains unclear. Germline-derived CDR1 and CDR2 are MDHEN and SYDVKM. Deletions cut 10 bases from V and 0 bases from J, with 16 bases between. The CDR3 is 15 amino acids. CDR3 DNA sequence: TGTGCCACCTACGGCGGGTCCCATAGCAATCAGCCCCAGCATTTT. It specifies CATYGGSHSNQPQHF.

This chain uses TRBV14 with TRBJ2-7; TRBD1 is a possible D gene (5 bases). The CDR3 extends over 14 amino acids. The ends were cut back, 2 bases at V and 3 bases at J, with 11 bases in the middle. CDR1 SGHDN and CDR2 FVKESK come from the germline V gene. The CDR3 here is CASSQRNRIYEQYF. The CDR3 nucleotides read TGTGCCAGCAGCCAACGAAACAGGATCTACGAGCAGTACTTC.

The sample holds a few counts of this clone. This chain uses TRBV30 with TRBJ1-2; the D is unclear. CDR1 and CDR2 from the germline V gene are GTSNPN and SVGIG (reference sequence). The V end was cut by 4 bases, the J end by 6 bases, with 18 bases between. The CDR3 is 14 residues long. The CDR3 sequence is CAWTPLGTGHGYTF. In nucleotides, the CDR3 is TGTGCCTGGACCCCCTTGGGAACCGGTCATGGCTACACCTTC.

The table lists this clone with a few counts. The chain links TRBV11-3 to TRBJ2-1, with 10 bases lining up with TRBD1. CDR3 length: 14 residues. With 4 bases clipped from V and 9 bases from J, the junction kept 6 bases outside the gene matches. Per the germline V gene, CDR1 is SGHNT and CDR2 is YENEEA. CDR3 residues: CASSSAGDRGEQFF. The CDR3 DNA is TGTGCCAGCAGCTCTGCTGGGGACAGGGGTGAGCAGTTCTTC. The whole variable domain, remainder taken from reference TRBV11-3 and TRBJ2-1, is EAGVVQSPRYKIIEKKQPVAFWCNPISGHNTLYWYLQNLGQGPELLIRYENEEAVDDSQLPKDRFSAERLKGVDSTLKIQPAELGDSAVYLCASSSAGDRGEQFFGPGTRLTVL.